Shown below are 17 T cell receptor beta chains from a single sample sequenced in a study of T cell responses to AZD1222 COVID-19 vaccine. Here immunoSEQ multiplex PCR was the method, and the copy in TCRdb shows in-frame clones only, minus some. This table holds approximately 110,000 clones, 80% to 95% found once. The sample was peripheral blood, taken on day 0 of AZD1222 vaccination. Every receptor here comes from an adult in good health.

The rearrangement joins TRBV7-9 to TRBJ1-6; D perhaps matches TRBD1 (5 bases). Germline CDR1 SEHNR, CDR2 FQNEAQ (reference sequence). The V gene lost 3 bases and the J gene lost 8 bases, with 11 bases spanning the gap. CDR3 length: 14 amino acids. The CDR3 bases are TGTGCCAGCAGCTTTCAGGGACTTGATTCACCCCTCCACTTT. Protein product: CASSFQGLDSPLHF.

This chain uses TRBV6-5 with TRBJ1-5; no firm D call. CDR3 length: 13 residues. Trimming left V 6 bases short and J 3 bases short, with 9 bases between. Germline CDR1 reads MNHEY; CDR2 reads SVGAGI. CDR3 protein: CASSRTDNQPQHF. As DNA, the CDR3 is TGTGCCAGCAGCCGGACGGACAATCAGCCCCAGCATTTT.

V is TRBV7-3 and J is TRBJ2-3, with 7 bases matching TRBD1. CDR1 is SGHTA, CDR2 FQGTGA, per germline. With 4 bases clipped from V and 6 bases from J, the junction kept 7 bases outside the gene matches. The CDR3 totals 14 residues. CDR3 sequence (DNA): TGTGCCAGCAGCTCAGGGGGTTGGGTGGATACGCAGTATTTT. It yields the protein CASSSGGWVDTQYF.

J is TRBJ1-1 and V is TRBV6-5, with D possibly matching TRBD1 (5 bases). V was pared by 0 bases and J by 7 bases, with 9 bases between. The CDR3 consists of 13 residues. Per germline, CDR1 MNHEY and CDR2 SVGAGI. Here the CDR3 reads CASSYSRGVEAFF. CDR3 DNA sequence: TGTGCCAGCAGTTACTCCAGAGGGGTTGAAGCTTTCTTT.

The CDR3 protein is CASSLGGAGEKLFF. The DNA of the CDR3 is TGTGCCAGCAGCTTGGGCGGGGCCGGGGAAAAACTGTTTTTT. The genes are TRBV5-4 and TRBJ1-4, with TRBD1 as a possible D gene (5 bases). This CDR3 spans 14 amino acids. In germline, CDR1 is SGHNT, CDR2 YYREEE (reference sequence). V lost 0 bases and J 8 bases, leaving 11 bases between the germline ends.

The CDR3 region has the DNA TGTGCCAGCAGCCCGGACAGAATAGTTCTCTATGGCTACACCTTC. This codes for CASSPDRIVLYGYTF. The rearrangement links TRBV7-2 to TRBJ1-2, with TRBD1 as a possible D gene (6 bases). Germline V gene data show CDR1 as SGHTA and CDR2 as FQGNSA. This CDR3 is 15 amino acids long. Trimming stripped 5 bases from V and 4 bases from J, with 17 bases between.

The rearrangement links TRBV6-6 to TRBJ1-2; D gene ambiguous. This CDR3 region has 12 residues. The V gene's germline CDR1 is MNHNY and CDR2 SVGAGI (reference sequence). Deletions cut 5 bases from V and 4 bases from J, with 8 bases between. The CDR3 DNA is TGTGCCAGCAGTCCCCAGAGCTATGGCTACACCTTC. Amino acid sequence: CASSPQSYGYTF.

The rearrangement uses TRBV29-1 and TRBJ1-3; 9 bases are a match to TRBD1. This CDR3 region has 13 residues. The ends lost 7 bases at V and 2 bases at J; junction bases unmatched: 3. Germline V lookup: CDR1 SQVTM, CDR2 ANQGSEA. Here the CDR3 DNA reads TGCAGCGCACGACAGGGGGCTGGAAACACCATATATTTT. This codes for CSARQGAGNTIYF.

This chain links TRBV6-2 or TRBV6-3 with TRBJ1-1; tentatively, D is TRBD1 (5 bases). Germline V CDR1 and CDR2: MNHEY, SVGEGT. This CDR3 region has 14 residues. Between the trimmed V and J ends, which lost 7 bases and 4 bases, there was a span of 16 bases. The CDR3 spells CASIPGPWGTEAFF. The DNA of the CDR3 is TGTGCCAGCATCCCGGGACCTTGGGGCACTGAAGCTTTCTTT.

The chain couples TRBV6-5 to TRBJ1-1; D is unresolved. Germline values: CDR1 MNHEY, CDR2 SVGAGI. V was clipped by 7 bases and J by 1 base, with 10 bases between them. The CDR3 contains 13 residues. The CDR3 DNA sequence: TGTGCCAGCAAACGATACGAGAACACTGAAGCTTTCTTT. This gives the protein CASKRYENTEAFF.

The chain couples TRBV7-9 to TRBJ1-2; D unclear. CDR3 size: 14 residues. Germline V CDR1 and CDR2: SEHNR, FQNEAQ (reference sequence). V lost 5 bases to trimming and J lost 6 bases, with 16 bases between them. The CDR3: CASSPTAAAHGYTF. Written as DNA, the CDR3 is TGTGCCAGCAGCCCTACAGCGGCAGCCCATGGCTACACCTTC.

The chain carries TRBV28 and TRBJ1-2; D might be TRBD1 (5 bases). The CDR3 consists of 11 residues. Trimming stripped 5 bases from V and 7 bases from J, with 8 bases between. CDR1 is MDHEN and CDR2 is SYDVKM in the germline V gene. The CDR3 sequence: CASSRGGGYTF. The CDR3 DNA sequence: TGTGCCAGCAGTCGGGGGGGTGGCTACACCTTC.

This chain uses TRBV28 with TRBJ1-5; no reliable D call. CDR1 and CDR2 (germline): MDHEN, SYDVKM. With 1 base removed from V and 0 bases from J, the gap between germline ends came to 16 bases. The CDR3 loop spans 18 amino acids. The CDR3 DNA reads as TGTGCCAGCAGTTTATCCAATTCAGGTCTTAATAGCAATCAGCCCCAGCATTTT. Amino acids: CASSLSNSGLNSNQPQHF.

This chain connects TRBV27 to TRBJ2-1; 11 bases agree with TRBD2. CDR1 and CDR2 from the germline V gene are MNHEY and SMNVEV (reference sequence). V was pared by 8 bases and J by 7 bases, with 10 bases of the junction left unmatched. The CDR3 is 15 residues long. CDR3 nucleotide sequence: TGTGCCAGCTCCTCGCTACTAGCGGGGGAGAATGAGCAGTTCTTC. Translated, it gives CASSSLLAGENEQFF.

This chain joins TRBV18 and TRBJ1-1, with TRBD1 identical over 7 bases. Germline CDR1 KGHSH, CDR2 LQKENI. This CDR3 has 15 residues. V lost 2 bases, J lost 5 bases, and 8 bases stayed unmatched. CDR3 coding DNA: TGTGCCAGCTCACCAAGCCGGGACAGATTGACTGAAGCTTTCTTT. Translating it yields CASSPSRDRLTEAFF.

This chain uses TRBV19 with TRBJ1-3, with D unresolved. This CDR3 region has 14 residues. Between the trimmed V and J ends, which lost 10 bases and 1 base, there was a span of 14 bases. Per the germline V gene, CDR1 is LNHDA and CDR2 is SQIVND (reference sequence). CDR3 sequence (DNA): TGTGCCACCCGGTCCGTCGGTTCTGGAAACACCATATATTTT. It translates to CATRSVGSGNTIYF.

V is TRBV28 and J is TRBJ1-4; D perhaps matches TRBD1 (6 bases). With 8 bases removed from V and 8 bases from J, the gap between germline ends came to 15 bases. The germline V gene has CDR1 MDHEN and CDR2 SYDVKM. The CDR3 covers 13 residues. The DNA of the CDR3 is TGTGCCAGCGCGACAGGCGTAAGGGAAAAACTGTTTTTT. It specifies CASATGVREKLFF.